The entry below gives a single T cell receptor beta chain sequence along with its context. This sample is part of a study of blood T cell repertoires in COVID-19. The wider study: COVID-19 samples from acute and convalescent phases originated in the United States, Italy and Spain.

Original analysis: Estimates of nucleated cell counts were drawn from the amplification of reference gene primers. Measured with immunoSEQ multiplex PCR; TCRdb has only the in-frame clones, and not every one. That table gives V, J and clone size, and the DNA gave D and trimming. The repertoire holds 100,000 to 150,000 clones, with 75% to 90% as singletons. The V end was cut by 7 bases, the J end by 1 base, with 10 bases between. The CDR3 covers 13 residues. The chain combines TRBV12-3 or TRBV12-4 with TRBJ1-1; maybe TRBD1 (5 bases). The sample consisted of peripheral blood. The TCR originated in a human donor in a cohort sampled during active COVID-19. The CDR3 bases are TGTGCCAGCACCCTGACAGAGAACACTGAAGCTTTCTTT. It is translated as CASTLTENTEAFF.